Each of the 32 T cell receptor beta chains below was sequenced from the same sample in a study of CD8 T cells in acute hepatitis C reinfection. Time point given: naive CD8 control sorted from an acute-time-point sample. Data came from immunoSEQ multiplex PCR; TCRdb stores just in-frame clones and leaves some out. There are over 30,000 clones in the sample; roughly 85% occur only once, and approximately 9.9% lies in the top ten. Specimen: naive CD8+ T cells from PBMCs. Receptor source: a woman aged 18-35 years who spontaneously cleared hepatitis C infection.

CDR3 sequence (DNA): TGTGCCTGGAGTGATCCGGGACAGGGGAACACCGGGGAGCTGTTTTTT. It translates to CAWSDPGQGNTGELFF. The chain employs TRBV30 and TRBJ2-2; 9 bases match TRBD1. This CDR3 contains 16 residues. The V gene end was trimmed by 1 base and the J gene end by 1 base; junction bases not matched to a gene: 4. The germline V gene has CDR1 GTSNPN and CDR2 SVGIG (reference sequence).

This clone has a single count. The V gene is TRBV7-8, the J gene TRBJ1-1; D remains unclear. Trimming left V 4 bases short and J 1 base short, with 10 bases between. CDR3 length: 14 residues. From germline, CDR1 is SGHVS and CDR2 FQNEAQ. The CDR3 reads CASSYFARNTEAFF. CDR3 nucleotides: TGTGCCAGCAGCTACTTTGCCAGGAACACTGAAGCTTTCTTT.

The chain carries TRBV27 and TRBJ1-5; 8 bases map to TRBD1. The CDR3 runs to 13 residues. Per germline, CDR1 MNHEY and CDR2 SMNVEV (reference sequence). V was pared by 8 bases and J by 4 bases, with 4 bases of the junction left unmatched. The CDR3 DNA follows: TGTGCCAGCGGACAGGGACGGAATCAGCCCCAGCATTTT. Translated: CASGQGRNQPQHF.

DNA for the CDR3: TGTGCCAGCAGTTTAATTGGAGGTATCTCTGGGGCCAACGTCCTGACTTTC. Translating gives CASSLIGGISGANVLTF. V usage is TRBV27 and J usage is TRBJ2-6; possible D gene TRBD2, 5 bases. Per the germline V gene, CDR1 is MNHEY and CDR2 is SMNVEV (reference sequence). V was cut by 2 bases and J by 0 bases, with 11 bases left in between. This CDR3 is built from 17 residues.

V gene TRBV5-6 combines with J gene TRBJ2-1; a weak D match, TRBD2 (5 bases). Per the germline V gene, CDR1 is SGHDT and CDR2 is YYEEEE. Deletions cut 3 bases from V and 7 bases from J, with 23 bases between. CDR3 length equals 17 residues. The CDR3 nucleotides read TGTGCCAGCAGCTGGGTCCCCACGAGACTAACTAAAAATGAGCAGTTCTTC. Amino acid sequence: CASSWVPTRLTKNEQFF.

As DNA, the CDR3 is TGCGCCAGCAGTGAGTGGGAGTTATCGGCCGATGAGCAGTTCTTC. Its translation is CASSEWELSADEQFF. The chain links TRBV10-2 to TRBJ2-1; TRBD2 might be the D (5 bases). Between the trimmed V and J ends, which lost 1 base and 8 bases, there was a span of 15 bases. Germline values: CDR1 WSHSY, CDR2 SAAADI. This CDR3 contains 15 residues.

The V gene is TRBV4-1, the J gene TRBJ2-1, with TRBD2 identical over 10 bases. The germline CDR1 and CDR2 sequences are MGHRA and YSYEKL. The CDR3 totals 18 residues. V lost 0 bases, J lost 1 base, and 6 bases stayed unmatched. Here the CDR3 DNA reads TGCGCCAGCAGCCAAGAGCCTAGCGGGAGTGGATCCTACAATGAGCAGTTCTTC. Translated, it gives CASSQEPSGSGSYNEQFF.

The chain joins TRBV13 to TRBJ2-7; 9 nucleotides match TRBD1. Germline CDR1 reads PRHDT; CDR2 reads FYEKMQ (reference sequence). After removal of 5 bases from V and 3 bases from J, the junction contained 8 bases not matched to a gene. This CDR3 is built from 15 residues. CDR3 bases: TGTGCCAGCAGCCTATCCGGGACAGGGTTCTACGAGCAGTACTTC. Its translation is CASSLSGTGFYEQYF. Combining the CDR3 with reference TRBV13 and TRBJ2-7 gives the whole variable domain AAGVIQSPRHLIKEKRETATLKCYPIPRHDTVYWYQQGPGQDPQFLISFYEKMQSDKGSIPDRFSAQQFSDYHSELNMSSLELGDSALYFCASSLSGTGFYEQYFGPGTRLTVT.

The chain couples TRBV9 to TRBJ2-1, with 12 bases fitting TRBD2. The CDR3 has 16 amino acids. Germline CDR1 and CDR2: SGDLS and YYNGEE. Trimming removed 3 bases from V and 2 bases from J; junction bases left unmatched: 3. The CDR3 nucleotides read TGTGCCAGCAGCGATCCTAGCGGGAGGGCCTACAATGAGCAGTTCTTC. This codes for CASSDPSGRAYNEQFF.

This chain joins TRBV7-8 and TRBJ2-1, with 10 bases identical to TRBD1. After removal of 1 base from V and 12 bases from J, the junction contained 15 bases not matched to a gene. The CDR3 contains 17 residues. Germline CDR1 reads SGHVS; CDR2 reads FQNEAQ. The CDR3 is CASSLGIEFLDRGMQFF. Written as DNA, the CDR3 is TGTGCCAGCAGCTTAGGTATTGAGTTTCTGGACAGGGGGATGCAGTTCTTC.

The chain links TRBV28 to TRBJ2-5; 8 nucleotides align to TRBD1. Trimming at V came to 5 bases and at J to 2 bases, leaving 4 bases not matched to a gene. CDR3 size: 14 residues. CDR1 and CDR2 (germline): MDHEN, SYDVKM. In DNA form, the CDR3 reads TGTGCCAGCAGTACCGGGACAGGACAAGAGACCCAGTACTTC. It yields the protein CASSTGTGQETQYF.

The rearrangement uses TRBV7-9 and TRBJ1-5, with D possibly TRBD1 on 5 matching bases. CDR1 SEHNR and CDR2 FQNEAQ come from the germline V gene (reference sequence). Trimming left V 5 bases short and J 5 bases short, with 13 bases between. There are 14 residues in the CDR3. The CDR3 region is CASSPPGTYQPQHF. The CDR3 DNA follows: TGTGCCAGCAGCCCACCCGGGACGTATCAGCCCCAGCATTTT.

In its sample, this clone was seen once. This chain links TRBV10-2 with TRBJ1-1; D ambiguous. The CDR3 is 14 amino acids. In germline, CDR1 is WSHSY, CDR2 SAAADI. V lost 3 bases and J 7 bases, leaving 15 bases between the germline ends. This chain's CDR3 is CASSDWGIRDEAFF. The CDR3, as DNA: TGCGCCAGCAGTGATTGGGGTATAAGGGATGAAGCTTTCTTT.

The chain combines TRBV9 with TRBJ2-2; TRBD1 is a possible D gene (6 bases). The V end was cut by 2 bases, the J end by 2 bases, with 13 bases between. CDR3 length equals 16 residues. Germline CDR1 is SGDLS and CDR2 is YYNGEE. For the CDR3, the DNA is TGTGCCAGCAGCGTGGTAGGGACAAATAACACCGGGGAGCTGTTTTTT. Residues: CASSVVGTNNTGELFF.

The genes are TRBV6-5 and TRBJ1-5; D remains ambiguous. The CDR3 totals 14 residues. Trimming cost V 0 bases and J 6 bases, with 9 bases left between them. CDR1 and CDR2 from the germline V gene are MNHEY and SVGAGI. In DNA, the CDR3 is TGTGCCAGCAGTTACTCGACATTAGGTCAGCCCCAGCATTTT. Translating gives CASSYSTLGQPQHF.

The chain employs TRBV5-1 and TRBJ2-4; maybe TRBD1 (5 bases). Germline CDR1 is SGHRS and CDR2 is YFSETQ. Trimming took off 3 bases at V and 5 bases at J, with 15 bases between the two ends. The CDR3 is made up of 15 amino acids. The CDR3 here is CASSSDSFSENIQYF. The CDR3 nucleotides are TGCGCCAGCAGCTCCGACAGTTTTTCTGAAAACATTCAGTACTTC.

This chain joins TRBV5-6 and TRBJ1-3; weak D call: TRBD1 (6 bases). Trimming left V 5 bases short and J 2 bases short, with 11 bases between. This CDR3 contains 14 residues. CDR1 and CDR2 from the germline V gene are SGHDT and YYEEEE. CDR3: CASSPGAPGNTIYF. The DNA of the CDR3 is TGTGCCAGCAGTCCGGGGGCCCCTGGAAACACCATATATTTT.

The chain joins TRBV7-9 to TRBJ1-2; D gene ambiguous. The germline V and J ends were trimmed by 1 base and 1 base, with 16 bases remaining between them. Germline assignment: CDR1 SEHNR and CDR2 FQNEAQ (reference sequence). The CDR3 extends over 17 amino acids. CDR3 DNA sequence: TGTGCCAGCAGCTTAGTAGGGTCACAGAGAGATAACTATGGCTACACCTTC. This gives the protein CASSLVGSQRDNYGYTF.

This clone was seen only a few times. The chain couples TRBV7-9 to TRBJ1-1; D not resolved. The V end was cut by 0 bases, the J end by 5 bases, with 4 bases between. In germline, CDR1 is SEHNR, CDR2 FQNEAQ (reference sequence). The CDR3 extends over 12 amino acids. In nucleotides, the CDR3 is TGTGCCAGCAGCTTAGCGGGTACTGAAGCTTTCTTT. This encodes CASSLAGTEAFF.

This clone was detected only a few times. This chain links TRBV5-4 with TRBJ1-1, with 7 bases lining up with TRBD1. Looked up from germline, CDR1 is SGHNT and CDR2 is YYREEE (reference sequence). The CDR3 totals 15 residues. V was pared by 6 bases and J by 4 bases, with 12 bases of the junction left unmatched. The CDR3 region is CASTLGGGRGTEAFF. CDR3 sequence (DNA): TGTGCCAGCACCCTGGGAGGGGGCCGCGGCACTGAAGCTTTCTTT.

The chain carries TRBV28 and TRBJ2-1, with a tentative D call TRBD1 (6 bases). V was cut by 6 bases and J by 0 bases, with 15 bases left in between. The CDR3 totals 16 residues. Germline loops: CDR1 MDHEN, CDR2 SYDVKM. The CDR3 DNA sequence: TGTGCCAGCAGCCAGGGGTTTTCTAGCTCCTACAATGAGCAGTTCTTC. It yields the protein CASSQGFSSSYNEQFF.

CDR3 protein: CASTESQSYGYTF. The DNA for the CDR3 is TGTGCCAGCACCGAAAGCCAGAGCTATGGCTACACCTTC. The chain recombines TRBV6-6 with TRBJ1-2; D is undetermined. This CDR3 region has 13 residues. CDR1 and CDR2 (germline): MNHNY, SVGAGI (reference sequence). V lost 7 bases to trimming and J lost 4 bases, with 13 bases between them.

The chain carries TRBV5-1 and TRBJ2-4, with 11 bases matching TRBD2. CDR3 length: 20 residues. V lost 0 bases, J lost 0 bases, and 11 bases stayed unmatched. Germline values: CDR1 SGHRS, CDR2 YFSETQ. The CDR3 region has the DNA TGCGCCAGCAGCTTGGCCATACCGGGACTAGCGGATAAAGCCAAAAACATTCAGTACTTC. It is translated as CASSLAIPGLADKAKNIQYF.

V is TRBV5-6 and J is TRBJ2-3, with TRBD2 matching 10 bases. This CDR3 contains 17 residues. CDR1 and CDR2 from the germline V gene are SGHDT and YYEEEE. V dropped 0 bases and J dropped 1; count of bases not matched to a gene: 5. The CDR3: CASSLDSGRGGTDTQYF. The CDR3 DNA is TGTGCCAGCAGCTTGGACAGCGGGAGGGGAGGCACAGATACGCAGTATTTT. The entire variable domain, with the rest obtained from reference TRBV5-6 and TRBJ2-3, is as follows: DAGVTQSPTHLIKTRGQQVTLRCSPKSGHDTVSWYQQALGQGPQFIFQYYEEEERQRGNFPDRFSGHQFPNYSSELNVNALLLGDSALYLCASSLDSGRGGTDTQYFGPGTRLTVL.

This clone was seen a single time. The CDR3 coding sequence is TGTGCCAGCAGTCCAGGGGGCACTGAAGCTTTCTTT. This gives the protein CASSPGGTEAFF. The rearrangement joins TRBV6-1 to TRBJ1-1, with 7 bases aligning to TRBD1. V lost 5 bases to trimming and J lost 4 bases; unmatched junction nucleotides: 1. The CDR3 loop spans 12 amino acids. The germline gives CDR1 MNHNS, CDR2 SASEGT.

The rearrangement links TRBV7-3 to TRBJ2-1, with 8 bases matching TRBD2. V gave up 1 base and J gave up 5 bases; unmatched junction bases: 4. The CDR3 sequence is 15 residues long. Germline values: CDR1 SGHTA, CDR2 FQGTGA. CDR3 in DNA: TGTGCCAGCAGCTTAATGACGGGAGGGGACAATGAGCAGTTCTTC. Encoded protein: CASSLMTGGDNEQFF.

This clone came up once. The chain employs TRBV14 and TRBJ2-6; the match to TRBD2 covers 14 bases. Germline assignment: CDR1 SGHDN and CDR2 FVKESK. The CDR3 covers 17 residues. J gave up 3 bases and V 4 bases, and 2 bases lay outside the gene matches. CDR3 coding DNA: TGTGCCAGCAGCCGGGGACTAGCGGGAGTTGGGGCCAACGTCCTGACTTTC. Its translation: CASSRGLAGVGANVLTF.

The chain recombines TRBV7-9 with TRBJ2-1; D possibly corresponds to TRBD1 (6 bases). CDR3 length: 13 residues. Trimming cost V 5 bases and J 8 bases, with 13 bases left between them. Per the germline V gene, CDR1 is SEHNR and CDR2 is FQNEAQ (reference sequence). The CDR3 nucleotides are TGTGCCAGCAGCATACTACAGGGTTATGAGCAGTTCTTC. This sequence encodes CASSILQGYEQFF.

The chain has TRBV11-3 and TRBJ2-2; either TRBD1 or TRBD2 may supply D (7 bases each). The V gene lost 4 bases and the J gene lost 6 bases, with 18 bases spanning the gap. The CDR3 has 16 amino acids. Germline CDR1 SGHNT, CDR2 YENEEA. CDR3 in amino acids: CASSSIQGRDPGELFF. CDR3 in DNA: TGTGCCAGCAGCTCGATACAGGGGAGGGATCCCGGGGAGCTGTTTTTT.

This chain uses TRBV13 with TRBJ2-1; TRBD1 matches at 10 bases. The CDR3 contains 14 residues. The V segment lost 0 bases and the J segment 13 bases; nucleotides outside the gene matches: 6. The V gene's germline CDR1 is PRHDT and CDR2 FYEKMQ (reference sequence). Here the CDR3 DNA reads TGTGCCAGCAGCTTAGGGCTGGGACAGGGGCTCCAGTTCTTC. This gives the protein CASSLGLGQGLQFF.

V and J are TRBV13 and TRBJ2-6; TRBD1 matches at 7 bases. The CDR3 is 17 amino acids. Losses at the gene ends were 5 bases for V and 0 bases for J; bases not matched to a gene: 7. Germline-derived CDR1 and CDR2 are PRHDT and FYEKMQ (reference sequence). The CDR3: CASSLTGRVSGANVLTF. The CDR3, as DNA: TGTGCCAGCAGCCTGACAGGGAGAGTCTCTGGGGCCAACGTCCTGACTTTC.

The CDR3 region is CASSQILGPGTEAFF. Written as DNA, the CDR3 is TGCGCCAGCAGCCAAATCCTGGGTCCTGGCACTGAAGCTTTCTTT. The chain employs TRBV4-1 and TRBJ1-1; D is unresolved. V was trimmed by 2 bases and J by 4 bases, leaving 14 bases between them. The CDR3 runs 15 residues. The V gene's germline CDR1 is MGHRA and CDR2 YSYEKL.